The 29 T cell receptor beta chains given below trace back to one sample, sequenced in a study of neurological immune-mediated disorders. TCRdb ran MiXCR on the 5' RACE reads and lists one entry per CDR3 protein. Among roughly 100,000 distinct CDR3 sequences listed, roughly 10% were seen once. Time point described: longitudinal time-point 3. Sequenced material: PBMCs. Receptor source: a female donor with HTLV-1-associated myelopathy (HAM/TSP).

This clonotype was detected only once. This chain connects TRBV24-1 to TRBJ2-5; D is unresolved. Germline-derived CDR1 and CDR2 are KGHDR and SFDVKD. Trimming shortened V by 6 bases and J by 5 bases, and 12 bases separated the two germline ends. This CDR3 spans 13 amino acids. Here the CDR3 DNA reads TGTGCCACCAGTCATGGTGGACGCGAGACCCAGTACTTC. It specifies CATSHGGRETQYF.

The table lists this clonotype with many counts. In DNA, the CDR3 is TGTGCCAGCAGCCAGTATTCCGTTCCGTCGAATGAGCAGTTCTTC. Translating gives CASSQYSVPSNEQFF. The chain has TRBV28 and TRBJ2-1; D is undetermined. V was trimmed by 6 bases and J by 7 bases, leaving 19 bases between them. The CDR3 totals 15 residues. Per the germline V gene, CDR1 is MDHEN and CDR2 is SYDVKM.

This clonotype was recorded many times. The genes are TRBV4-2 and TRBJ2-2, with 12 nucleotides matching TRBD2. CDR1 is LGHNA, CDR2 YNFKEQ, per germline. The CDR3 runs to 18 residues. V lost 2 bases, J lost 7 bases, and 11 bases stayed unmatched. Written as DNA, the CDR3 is TGTGCCAGCAGCCAACTTTCCAGGACTAGCGGGGAAAGCGGGGAGCTGTTTTTT. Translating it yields CASSQLSRTSGESGELFF.

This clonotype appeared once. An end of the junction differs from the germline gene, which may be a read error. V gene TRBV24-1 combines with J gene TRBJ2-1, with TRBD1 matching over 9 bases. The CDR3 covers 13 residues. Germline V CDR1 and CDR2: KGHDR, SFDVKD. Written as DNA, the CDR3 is TGTGCCACCAGAGACAGGGGGGACAACGAGCAGTTCTTC. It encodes CATRDRGDNEQFF.

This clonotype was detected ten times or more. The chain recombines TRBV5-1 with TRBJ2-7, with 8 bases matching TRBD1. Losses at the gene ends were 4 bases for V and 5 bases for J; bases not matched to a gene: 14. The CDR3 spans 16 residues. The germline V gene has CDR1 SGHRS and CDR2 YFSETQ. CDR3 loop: CASSRLQDRAFNEQYF. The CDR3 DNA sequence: TGCGCCAGCAGCCGGCTCCAGGACAGGGCCTTTAACGAGCAGTACTTC.

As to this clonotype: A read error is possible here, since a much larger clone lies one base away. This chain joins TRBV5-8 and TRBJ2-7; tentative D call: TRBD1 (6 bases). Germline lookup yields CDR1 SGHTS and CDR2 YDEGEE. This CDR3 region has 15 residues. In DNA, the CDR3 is TGTGCCAGCAGCTTACGGCCGCATCGGGACAACGAGCTGTACTTC. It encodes CASSLRPHRDNELYF.

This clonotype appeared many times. CDR3 protein: CSAREGQGAHTEAFF. As DNA, the CDR3 is TGCAGTGCTAGGGAAGGACAGGGGGCGCACACTGAAGCTTTCTTT. The rearrangement joins TRBV20-1 to TRBJ1-1, with 11 bases aligning to TRBD1. The ends lost 3 bases at V and 3 bases at J; junction bases unmatched: 6. Germline CDR1 is DFQATT and CDR2 is SNEGSKA (reference sequence). This CDR3 spans 15 amino acids.

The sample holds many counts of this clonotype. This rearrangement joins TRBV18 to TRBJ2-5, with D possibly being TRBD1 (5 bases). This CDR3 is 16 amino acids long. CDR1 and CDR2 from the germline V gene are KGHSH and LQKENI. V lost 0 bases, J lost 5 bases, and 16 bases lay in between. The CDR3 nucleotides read TGTGCCAGCTCACCACCACGAACAGGCGGTGGGGAGACCCAGTACTTC. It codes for CASSPPRTGGGETQYF. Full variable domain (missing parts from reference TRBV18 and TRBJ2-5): NAGVMQNPRHLVRRRGQEARLRCSPMKGHSHVYWYRQLPEEGLKFMVYLQKENIIDESGMPKERFSAEFPKEGPSILRIQQVVRGDSAAYFCASSPPRTGGGETQYFGPGTRLLVL.

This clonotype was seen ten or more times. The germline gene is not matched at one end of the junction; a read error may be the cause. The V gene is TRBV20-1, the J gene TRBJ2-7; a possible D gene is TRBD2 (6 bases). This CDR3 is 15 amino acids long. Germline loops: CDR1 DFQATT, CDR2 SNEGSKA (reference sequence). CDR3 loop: CTAALPRGTDYEQYF. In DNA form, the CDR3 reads TGCACTGCTGCGTTACCCCGGGGGACGGACTACGAGCAGTACTTC.

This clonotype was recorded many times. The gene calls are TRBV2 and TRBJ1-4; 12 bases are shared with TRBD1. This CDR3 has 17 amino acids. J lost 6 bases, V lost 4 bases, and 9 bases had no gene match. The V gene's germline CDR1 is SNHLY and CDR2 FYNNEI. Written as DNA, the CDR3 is TGTGCCAGCAGTGGACCGGGACAGGGGGCATCGGATGAAAAACTGTTTTTT. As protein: CASSGPGQGASDEKLFF.

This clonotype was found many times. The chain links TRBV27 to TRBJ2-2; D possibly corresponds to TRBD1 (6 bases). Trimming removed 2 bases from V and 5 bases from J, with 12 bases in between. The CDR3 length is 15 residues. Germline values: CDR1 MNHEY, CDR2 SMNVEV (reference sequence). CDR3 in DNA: TGTGCCAGCAGTTTAGGGGGCGTCAAAACCGGGGAGCTGTTTTTT. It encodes CASSLGGVKTGELFF.

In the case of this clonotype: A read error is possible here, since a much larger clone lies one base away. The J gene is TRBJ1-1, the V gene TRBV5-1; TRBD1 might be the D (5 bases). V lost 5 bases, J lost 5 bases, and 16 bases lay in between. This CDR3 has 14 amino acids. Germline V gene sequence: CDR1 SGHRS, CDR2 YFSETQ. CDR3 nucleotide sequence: TGCGCCAGCAGTTTGTGCATGGGGGGAACTGAAGCTTTCTTT. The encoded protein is CASSLCMGGTEAFF. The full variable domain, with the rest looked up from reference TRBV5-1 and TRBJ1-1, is KAGVTQTPRYLIKTRGQQVTLSCSPISGHRSVSWYQQTPGQGLQFLFEYFSETQRNKGNFPGRFSGRQFSNSRSEMNVSTLELGDSALYLCASSLCMGGTEAFFGQGTRLTVV.

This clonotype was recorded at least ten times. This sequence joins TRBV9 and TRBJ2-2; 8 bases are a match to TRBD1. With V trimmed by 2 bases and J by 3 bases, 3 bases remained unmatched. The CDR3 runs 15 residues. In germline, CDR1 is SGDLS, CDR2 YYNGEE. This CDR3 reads CASSVSTGDTGELFF. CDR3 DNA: TGTGCCAGCAGCGTCTCGACAGGGGACACCGGGGAGCTGTTTTTT.

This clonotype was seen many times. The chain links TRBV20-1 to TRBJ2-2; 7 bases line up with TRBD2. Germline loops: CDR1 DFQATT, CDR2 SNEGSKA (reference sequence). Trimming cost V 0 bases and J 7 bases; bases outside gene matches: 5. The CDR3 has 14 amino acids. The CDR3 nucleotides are TGCAGTGCTAGAGATGCGGGGGTTGGCGGGGAGCTGTTTTTT. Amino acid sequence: CSARDAGVGGELFF.

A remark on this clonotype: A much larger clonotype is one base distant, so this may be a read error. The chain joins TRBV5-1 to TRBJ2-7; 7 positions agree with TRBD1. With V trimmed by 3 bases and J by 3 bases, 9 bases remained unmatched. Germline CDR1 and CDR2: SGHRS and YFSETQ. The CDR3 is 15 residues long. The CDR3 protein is CASSSYANRGYEQYF. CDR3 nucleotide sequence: TGCGCCAGCAGCTCGTATGCCAACAGGGGCTACGAGCAGTACTTC.

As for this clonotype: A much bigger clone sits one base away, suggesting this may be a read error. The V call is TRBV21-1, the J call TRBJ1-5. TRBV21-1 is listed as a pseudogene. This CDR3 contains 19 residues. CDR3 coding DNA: TGTGCCAGCAGCGCTCACGGTCGGGCCGGAGGATTTAGCAATCAGCCCCAGCATTTT. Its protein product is CASSAHGRAGGFSNQPQHF.

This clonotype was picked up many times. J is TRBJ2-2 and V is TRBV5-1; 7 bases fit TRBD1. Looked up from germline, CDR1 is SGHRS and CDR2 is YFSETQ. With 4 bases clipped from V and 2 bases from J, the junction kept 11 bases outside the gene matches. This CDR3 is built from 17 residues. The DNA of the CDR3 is TGCGCCAGCAGCCTCGCCCCCGGGACAGCTAACACCGGGGAGCTGTTTTTT. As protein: CASSLAPGTANTGELFF.

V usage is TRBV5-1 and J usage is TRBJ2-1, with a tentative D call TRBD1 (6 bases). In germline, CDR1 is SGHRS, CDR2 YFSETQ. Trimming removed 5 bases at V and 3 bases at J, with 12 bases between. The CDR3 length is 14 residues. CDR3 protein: CASSGGHIYNEQFF. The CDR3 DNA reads TGCGCCAGCAGTGGGGGACATATCTACAATGAGCAGTTCTTC.

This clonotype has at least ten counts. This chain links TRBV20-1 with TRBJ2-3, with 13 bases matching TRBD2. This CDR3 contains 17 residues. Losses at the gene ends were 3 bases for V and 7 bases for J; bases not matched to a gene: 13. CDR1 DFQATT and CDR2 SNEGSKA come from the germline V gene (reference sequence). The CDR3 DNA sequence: TGCAGTGCTAGTACTCCCGGACTAGCGGGGGAGGTGAATACGCAGTATTTT. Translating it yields CSASTPGLAGEVNTQYF.

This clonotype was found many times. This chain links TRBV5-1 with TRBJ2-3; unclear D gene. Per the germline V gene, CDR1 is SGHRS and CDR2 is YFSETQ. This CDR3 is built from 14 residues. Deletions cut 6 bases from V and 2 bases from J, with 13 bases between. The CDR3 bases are TGCGCCAGCACCCTTCAGGCCCTCACAGATACGCAGTATTTT. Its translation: CASTLQALTDTQYF.

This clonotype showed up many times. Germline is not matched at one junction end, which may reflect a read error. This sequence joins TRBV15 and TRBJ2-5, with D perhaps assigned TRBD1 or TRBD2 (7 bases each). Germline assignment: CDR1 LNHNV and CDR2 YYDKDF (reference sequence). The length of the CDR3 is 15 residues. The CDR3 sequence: CATSRAGQRGETQYF. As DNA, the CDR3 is TGTGCTACCAGCAGGGCGGGACAGCGGGGAGAGACCCAGTACTTC. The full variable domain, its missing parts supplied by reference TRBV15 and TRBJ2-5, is DAMVIQNPRYQVTQFGKPVTLSCSQTLNHNVMYWYQQKSSQAPKLLFHYYDKDFNNEADTPDNFQSRRPNTSFCFLDIRSPGLGDTAMYLCATSRAGQRGETQYFGPGTRLLVL.

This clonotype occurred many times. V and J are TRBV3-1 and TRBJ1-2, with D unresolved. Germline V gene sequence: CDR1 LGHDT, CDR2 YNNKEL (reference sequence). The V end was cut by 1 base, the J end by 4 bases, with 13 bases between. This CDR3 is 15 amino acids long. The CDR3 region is CASSQGPLNSYGYTF. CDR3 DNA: TGTGCCAGCAGCCAAGGTCCCCTCAATTCCTATGGCTACACCTTC.

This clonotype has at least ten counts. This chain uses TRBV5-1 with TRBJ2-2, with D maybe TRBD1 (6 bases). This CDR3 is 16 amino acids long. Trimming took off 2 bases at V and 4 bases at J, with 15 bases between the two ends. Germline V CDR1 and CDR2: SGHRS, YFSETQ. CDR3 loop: CASSLSVTGFTGELFF. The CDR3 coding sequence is TGCGCCAGCAGCTTAAGTGTAACAGGGTTCACCGGGGAGCTGTTTTTT.

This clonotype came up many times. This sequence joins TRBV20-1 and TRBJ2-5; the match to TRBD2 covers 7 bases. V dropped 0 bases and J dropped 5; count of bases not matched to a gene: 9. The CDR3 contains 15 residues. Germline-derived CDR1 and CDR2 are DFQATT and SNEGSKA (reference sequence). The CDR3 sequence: CSARDGTAGGETQYF. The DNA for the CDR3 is TGCAGTGCTAGAGATGGGACGGCCGGGGGGGAGACCCAGTACTTC.

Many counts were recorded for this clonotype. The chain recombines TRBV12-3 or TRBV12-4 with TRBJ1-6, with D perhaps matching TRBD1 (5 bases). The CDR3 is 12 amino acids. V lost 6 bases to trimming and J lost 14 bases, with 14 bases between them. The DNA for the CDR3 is TGTGCCAGCAGGGAGGGGAGATCGGCCCTCCACTTT. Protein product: CASREGRSALHF.

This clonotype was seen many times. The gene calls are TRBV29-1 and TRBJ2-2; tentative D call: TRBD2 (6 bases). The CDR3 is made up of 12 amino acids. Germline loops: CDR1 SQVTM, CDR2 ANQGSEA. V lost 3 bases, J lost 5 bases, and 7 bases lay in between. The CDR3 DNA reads TGCAGCGTTGATCGGGGGACCGGGGAGCTGTTTTTT. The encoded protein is CSVDRGTGELFF.

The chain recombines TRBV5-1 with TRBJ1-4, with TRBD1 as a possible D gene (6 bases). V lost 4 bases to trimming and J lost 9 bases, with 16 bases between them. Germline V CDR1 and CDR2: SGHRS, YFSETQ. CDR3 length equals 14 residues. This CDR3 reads CASSDGTQHQKLFF. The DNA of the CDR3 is TGCGCCAGCAGCGATGGGACACAGCATCAAAAACTGTTTTTT.

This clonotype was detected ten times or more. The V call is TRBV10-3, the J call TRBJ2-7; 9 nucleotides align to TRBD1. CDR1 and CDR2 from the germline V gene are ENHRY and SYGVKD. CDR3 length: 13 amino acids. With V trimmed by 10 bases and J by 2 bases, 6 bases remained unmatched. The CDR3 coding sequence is TGTGCCACCAGGACAGGGGCTACCTACGAGCAGTACTTC. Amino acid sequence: CATRTGATYEQYF.

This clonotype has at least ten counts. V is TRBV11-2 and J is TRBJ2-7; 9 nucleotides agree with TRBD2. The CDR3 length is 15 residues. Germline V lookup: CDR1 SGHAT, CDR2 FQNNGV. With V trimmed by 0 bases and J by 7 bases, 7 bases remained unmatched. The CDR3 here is CASSLESGGQAEQYF. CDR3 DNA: TGTGCCAGCAGCTTAGAGAGCGGGGGGCAGGCGGAGCAGTACTTC.